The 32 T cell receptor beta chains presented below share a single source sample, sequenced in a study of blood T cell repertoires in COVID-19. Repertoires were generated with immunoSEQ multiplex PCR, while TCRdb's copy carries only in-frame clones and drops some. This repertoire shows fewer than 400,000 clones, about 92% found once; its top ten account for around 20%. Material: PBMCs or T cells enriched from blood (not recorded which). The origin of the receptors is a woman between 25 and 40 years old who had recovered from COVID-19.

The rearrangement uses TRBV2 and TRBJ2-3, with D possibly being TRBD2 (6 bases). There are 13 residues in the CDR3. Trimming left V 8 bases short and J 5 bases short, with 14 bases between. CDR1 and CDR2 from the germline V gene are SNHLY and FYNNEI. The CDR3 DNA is TGTGCCAGCCGGGCGGGGCGAGGAGATACGCAGTATTTT. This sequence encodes CASRAGRGDTQYF. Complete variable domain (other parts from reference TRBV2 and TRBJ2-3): EPEVTQTPSHQVTQMGQEVILRCVPISNHLYFYWYRQILGQKVEFLVSFYNNEISEKSEIFDDQFSVERPDGSNFTLKIRSTKLEDSAMYFCASRAGRGDTQYFGPGTRLTVL.

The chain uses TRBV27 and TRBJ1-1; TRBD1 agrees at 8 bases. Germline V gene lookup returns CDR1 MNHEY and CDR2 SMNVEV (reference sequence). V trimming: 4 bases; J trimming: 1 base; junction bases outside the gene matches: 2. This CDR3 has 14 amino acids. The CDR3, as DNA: TGTGCCAGCAGTTCAGGGGGCCCGAACACTGAAGCTTTCTTT. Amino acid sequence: CASSSGGPNTEAFF.

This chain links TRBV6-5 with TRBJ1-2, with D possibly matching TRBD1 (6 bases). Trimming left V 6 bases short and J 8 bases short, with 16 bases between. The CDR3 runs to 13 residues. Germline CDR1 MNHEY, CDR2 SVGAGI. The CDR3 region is CASRETGGWGYTF. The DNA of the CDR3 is TGTGCCAGCAGGGAGACAGGAGGATGGGGCTACACCTTC.

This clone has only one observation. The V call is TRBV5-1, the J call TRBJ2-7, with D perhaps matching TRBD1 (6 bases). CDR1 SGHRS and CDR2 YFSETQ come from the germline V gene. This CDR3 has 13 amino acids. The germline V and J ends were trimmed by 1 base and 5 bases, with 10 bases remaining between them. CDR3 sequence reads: CASSLNRDHEQYF. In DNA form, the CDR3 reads TGCGCCAGCAGCTTGAACAGGGACCACGAGCAGTACTTC.

The CDR3 is CASSPGTVNGYTF. For the CDR3, the DNA is TGTGCCAGCAGCCCAGGGACAGTAAATGGCTACACCTTC. The chain uses TRBV3-1 (or the pseudogene TRBV3-2) and TRBJ1-2; 7 bases line up with TRBD1. V was pared by 4 bases and J by 6 bases, with 5 bases of the junction left unmatched. Germline V gene data show CDR1 as LGHDT and CDR2 as YNNKEL (reference sequence). CDR3 length equals 13 residues.

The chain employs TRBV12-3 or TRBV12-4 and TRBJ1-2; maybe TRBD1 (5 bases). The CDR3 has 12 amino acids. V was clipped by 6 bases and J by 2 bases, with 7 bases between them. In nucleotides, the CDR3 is TGTGCCAGCAGGGAGGGGAACTATGGCTACACCTTC. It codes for CASREGNYGYTF.

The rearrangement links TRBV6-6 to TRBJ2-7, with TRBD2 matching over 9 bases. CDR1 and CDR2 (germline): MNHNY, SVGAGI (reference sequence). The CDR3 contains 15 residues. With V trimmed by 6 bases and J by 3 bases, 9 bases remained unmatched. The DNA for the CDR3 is TGTGCCAGCAGCCCCCGAGCTAGCGGGATCTACGAGCAGTACTTC. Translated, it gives CASSPRASGIYEQYF.

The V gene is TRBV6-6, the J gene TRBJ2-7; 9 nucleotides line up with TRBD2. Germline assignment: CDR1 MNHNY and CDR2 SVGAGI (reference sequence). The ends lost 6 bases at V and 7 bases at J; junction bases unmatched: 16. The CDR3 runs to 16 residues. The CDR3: CASSQITGGGAGEQYF. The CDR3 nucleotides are TGTGCCAGCAGCCAGATAACCGGCGGGGGGGCCGGAGAGCAGTACTTC.

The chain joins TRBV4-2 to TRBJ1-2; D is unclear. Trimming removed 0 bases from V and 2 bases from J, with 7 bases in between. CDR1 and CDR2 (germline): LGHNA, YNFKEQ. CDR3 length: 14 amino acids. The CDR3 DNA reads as TGTGCCAGCAGCCAAGAAATACGGAACTATGGCTACACCTTC. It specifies CASSQEIRNYGYTF.

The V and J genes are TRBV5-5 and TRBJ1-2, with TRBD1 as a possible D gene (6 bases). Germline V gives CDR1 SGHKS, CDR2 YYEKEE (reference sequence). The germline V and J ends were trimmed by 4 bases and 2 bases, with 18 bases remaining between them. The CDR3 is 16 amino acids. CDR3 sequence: CASSPLGGPLNYGYTF. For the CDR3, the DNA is TGTGCCAGCAGCCCACTGGGGGGGCCGCTAAACTATGGCTACACCTTC.

CDR3 protein: CASRQGRNPYNQPQHF. CDR3 DNA sequence: TGTGCCAGCAGACAGGGACGGAACCCATACAATCAGCCCCAGCATTTT. The genes are TRBV28 and TRBJ1-5, with D possibly being TRBD1 (6 bases). Trimming cost V 6 bases and J 3 bases, with 18 bases left between them. Germline V gene lookup returns CDR1 MDHEN and CDR2 SYDVKM. The CDR3 spans 16 residues.

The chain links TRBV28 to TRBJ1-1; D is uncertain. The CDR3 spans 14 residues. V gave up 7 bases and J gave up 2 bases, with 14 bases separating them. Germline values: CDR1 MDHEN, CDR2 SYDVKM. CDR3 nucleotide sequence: TGTGCCAGCATGGTGGAGGCCCTCAACACTGAAGCTTTCTTT. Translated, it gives CASMVEALNTEAFF. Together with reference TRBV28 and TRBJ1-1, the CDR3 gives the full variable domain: DVKVTQSSRYLVKRTGEKVFLECVQDMDHENMFWYRQDPGLGLRLIYFSYDVKMKEKGDIPEGYSVSREKKERFSLILESASTNQTSMYLCASMVEALNTEAFFGQGTRLTVV.

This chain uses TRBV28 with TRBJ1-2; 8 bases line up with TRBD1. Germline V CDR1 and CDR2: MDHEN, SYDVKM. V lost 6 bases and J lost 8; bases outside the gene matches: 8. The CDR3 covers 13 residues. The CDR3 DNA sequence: TGTGCCAGCAGCACGACAGGGGTAGGGGGCTACACCTTC. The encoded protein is CASSTTGVGGYTF.

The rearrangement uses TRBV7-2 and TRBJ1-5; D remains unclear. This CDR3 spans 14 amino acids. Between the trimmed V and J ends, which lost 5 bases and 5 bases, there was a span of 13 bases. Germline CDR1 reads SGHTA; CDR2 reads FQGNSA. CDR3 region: CASSPRREHQPQHF. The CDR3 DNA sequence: TGTGCCAGCAGCCCGAGGAGGGAGCATCAGCCCCAGCATTTT.

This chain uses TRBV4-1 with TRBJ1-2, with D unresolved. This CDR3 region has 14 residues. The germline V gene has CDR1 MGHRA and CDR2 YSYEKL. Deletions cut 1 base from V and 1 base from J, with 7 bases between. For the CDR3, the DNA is TGCGCCAGCAGCCAAGCCGGGTTTAACTATGGCTACACCTTC. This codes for CASSQAGFNYGYTF.

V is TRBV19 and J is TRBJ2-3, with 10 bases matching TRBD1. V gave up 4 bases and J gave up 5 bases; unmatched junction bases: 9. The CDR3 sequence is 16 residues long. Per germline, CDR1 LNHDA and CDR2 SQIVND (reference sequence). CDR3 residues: CASSTWDRGYIDTQYF. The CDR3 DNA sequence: TGTGCCAGTAGTACATGGGACAGGGGATACATAGATACGCAGTATTTT.

The CDR3 loop reads CASSAPGTSGRIYNEQFF. CDR3 DNA: TGTGCCAGCAGCGCCCCCGGGACTAGCGGGAGGATCTACAATGAGCAGTTCTTC. The V call is TRBV7-2, the J call TRBJ2-1, with 15 bases aligning to TRBD2. This CDR3 contains 18 residues. The germline gives CDR1 SGHTA, CDR2 FQGNSA. V shed 5 bases and J 3 bases; nucleotides not matched to a gene: 8.

The CDR3 nucleotides are TGTGCCAGCAGGGCTGACCAGGGAATTAATTCACCCCTCCACTTT. Its translation: CASRADQGINSPLHF. V gene TRBV2 combines with J gene TRBJ1-6; D may be TRBD1 (5 bases). This CDR3 is built from 15 residues. V dropped 6 bases and J dropped 6 bases, with 15 bases sitting between them. The germline V gene has CDR1 SNHLY and CDR2 FYNNEI. The complete variable domain, with remaining parts taken from reference TRBV2 and TRBJ1-6, reads EPEVTQTPSHQVTQMGQEVILRCVPISNHLYFYWYRQILGQKVEFLVSFYNNEISEKSEIFDDQFSVERPDGSNFTLKIRSTKLEDSAMYFCASRADQGINSPLHFGNGTRLTVT.

CDR3 nucleotides: TGTGCCAGCAGCACCACCGGGACAGGCGACACCGGGGAGCTGTTTTTT. Protein: CASSTTGTGDTGELFF. The chain couples TRBV7-9 to TRBJ2-2; 8 bases align to TRBD1. This CDR3 comprises 16 residues. Germline V gene sequence: CDR1 SEHNR, CDR2 FQNEAQ (reference sequence). The V and J ends lost 5 bases and 3 bases, in that order; junction bases with no gene match: 8.

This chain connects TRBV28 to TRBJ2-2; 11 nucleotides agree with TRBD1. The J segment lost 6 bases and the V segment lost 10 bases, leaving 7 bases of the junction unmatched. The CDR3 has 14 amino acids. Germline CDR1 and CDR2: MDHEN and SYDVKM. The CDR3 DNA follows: TGTGCCATTACCCGGGACAGGGGGTCCGGGGAGCTGTTTTTT. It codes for CAITRDRGSGELFF.

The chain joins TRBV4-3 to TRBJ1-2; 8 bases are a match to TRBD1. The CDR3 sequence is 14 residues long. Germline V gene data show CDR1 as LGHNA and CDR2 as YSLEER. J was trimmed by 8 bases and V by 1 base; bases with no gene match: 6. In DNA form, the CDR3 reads TGCGCCAGCAGCCAAGCCCCGTGGGACAGGGGCTACACCTTC. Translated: CASSQAPWDRGYTF.

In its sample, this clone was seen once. The CDR3 region is CASSLGGLAYEQYF. The CDR3 DNA reads TGTGCCAGCAGCTTGGGGGGACTTGCTTACGAGCAGTACTTC. The rearrangement joins TRBV5-4 to TRBJ2-7, with D possibly TRBD2 on 6 matching bases. Germline V gene data show CDR1 as SGHNT and CDR2 as YYREEE (reference sequence). V lost 0 bases and J 4 bases, leaving 11 bases between the germline ends. CDR3 length: 14 residues.

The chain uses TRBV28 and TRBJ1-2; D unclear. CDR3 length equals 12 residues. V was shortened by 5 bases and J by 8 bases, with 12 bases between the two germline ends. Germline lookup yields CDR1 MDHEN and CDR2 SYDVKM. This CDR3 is CASSTTASGYTF. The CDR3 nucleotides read TGTGCCAGCAGTACAACAGCCAGCGGCTACACCTTC.

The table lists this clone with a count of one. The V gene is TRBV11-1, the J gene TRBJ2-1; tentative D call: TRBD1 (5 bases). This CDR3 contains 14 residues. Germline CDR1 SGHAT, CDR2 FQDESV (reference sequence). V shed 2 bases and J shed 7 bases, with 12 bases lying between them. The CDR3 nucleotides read TGTGCCAGCAGCTTAACTGGGGCCAGGAATGAGCAGTTCTTC. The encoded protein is CASSLTGARNEQFF.

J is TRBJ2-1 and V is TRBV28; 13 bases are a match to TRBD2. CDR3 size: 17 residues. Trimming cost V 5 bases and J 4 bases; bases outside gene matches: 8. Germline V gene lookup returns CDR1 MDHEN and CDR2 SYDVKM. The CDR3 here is CASSPRTSGSWYNEQFF. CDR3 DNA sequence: TGTGCCAGCAGTCCCCGGACTAGCGGGAGCTGGTACAATGAGCAGTTCTTC.

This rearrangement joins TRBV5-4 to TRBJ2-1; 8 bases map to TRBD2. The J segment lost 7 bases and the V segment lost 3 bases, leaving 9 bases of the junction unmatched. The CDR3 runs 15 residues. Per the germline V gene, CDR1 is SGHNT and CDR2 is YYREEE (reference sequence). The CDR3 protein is CASSSPGLVSNEQFF. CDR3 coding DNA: TGTGCCAGCAGCTCCCCGGGACTAGTGTCAAATGAGCAGTTCTTC.

CDR3 sequence (DNA): TGTGCCATCAGTGGGCCGGTGACTAGCGGGTCTTTCTACAATGAGCAGTTCTTC. Translated: CAISGPVTSGSFYNEQFF. The chain has TRBV10-3 and TRBJ2-1; 10 positions agree with TRBD2. V dropped 4 bases and J dropped 3; count of bases not matched to a gene: 12. The CDR3 contains 18 residues. The germline V gene has CDR1 ENHRY and CDR2 SYGVKD.

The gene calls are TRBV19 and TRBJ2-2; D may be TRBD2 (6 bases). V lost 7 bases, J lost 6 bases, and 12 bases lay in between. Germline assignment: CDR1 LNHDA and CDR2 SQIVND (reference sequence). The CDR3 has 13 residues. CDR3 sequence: CASMEGVAGELFF. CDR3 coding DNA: TGTGCCAGTATGGAGGGAGTAGCCGGGGAGCTGTTTTTT.

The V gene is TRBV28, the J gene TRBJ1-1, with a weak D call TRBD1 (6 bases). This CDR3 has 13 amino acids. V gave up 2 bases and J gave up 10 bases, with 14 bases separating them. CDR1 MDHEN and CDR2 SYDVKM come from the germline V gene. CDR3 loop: CASSLGGGGGAFF. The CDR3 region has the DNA TGTGCCAGCAGTTTAGGGGGGGGCGGCGGAGCTTTCTTT. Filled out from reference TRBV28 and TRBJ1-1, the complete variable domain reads DVKVTQSSRYLVKRTGEKVFLECVQDMDHENMFWYRQDPGLGLRLIYFSYDVKMKEKGDIPEGYSVSREKKERFSLILESASTNQTSMYLCASSLGGGGGAFFGQGTRLTVV.

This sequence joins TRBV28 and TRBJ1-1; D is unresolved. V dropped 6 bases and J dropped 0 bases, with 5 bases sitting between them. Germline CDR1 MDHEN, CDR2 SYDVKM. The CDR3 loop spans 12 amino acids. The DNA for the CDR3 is TGTGCCAGCAGCCAGATGAACACTGAAGCTTTCTTT. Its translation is CASSQMNTEAFF.

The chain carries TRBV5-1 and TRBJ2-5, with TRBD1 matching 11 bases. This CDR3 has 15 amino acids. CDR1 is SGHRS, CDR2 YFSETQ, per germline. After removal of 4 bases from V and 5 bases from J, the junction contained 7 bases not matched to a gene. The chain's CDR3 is CASSEDRGRRETQYF. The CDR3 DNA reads TGCGCCAGCAGCGAGGACAGGGGGCGGCGGGAGACCCAGTACTTC.

CDR3 loop: CASSSTGWDNQPQHF. The CDR3 DNA reads TGTGCCAGCAGTTCGACAGGGTGGGACAATCAGCCCCAGCATTTT. The chain recombines TRBV28 with TRBJ1-5, with 7 positions matching TRBD1. The germline CDR1 and CDR2 sequences are MDHEN and SYDVKM. The length of the CDR3 is 15 residues. Trimming cost V 4 bases and J 3 bases; bases outside gene matches: 6.